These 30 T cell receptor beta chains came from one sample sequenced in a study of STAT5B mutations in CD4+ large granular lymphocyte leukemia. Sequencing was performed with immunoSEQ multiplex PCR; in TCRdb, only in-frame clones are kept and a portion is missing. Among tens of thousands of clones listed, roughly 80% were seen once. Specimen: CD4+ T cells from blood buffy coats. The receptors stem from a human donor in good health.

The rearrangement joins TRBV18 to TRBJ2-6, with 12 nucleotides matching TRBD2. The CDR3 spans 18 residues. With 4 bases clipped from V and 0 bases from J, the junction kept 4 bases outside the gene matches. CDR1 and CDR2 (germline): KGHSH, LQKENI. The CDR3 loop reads CASSQGLAGSSGANVLTF. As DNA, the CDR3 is TGTGCCAGCTCACAAGGACTAGCGGGGAGCTCTGGGGCCAACGTCCTGACTTTC.

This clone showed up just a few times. The CDR3 region has the DNA TGCGCCAGCAGTTACGGGCCCCTGGGAAATCAGCCCCAGCATTTT. Translated: CASSYGPLGNQPQHF. This sequence joins TRBV5-1 and TRBJ1-5, with no clear D. The CDR3 runs 15 residues. Trimming cost V 5 bases and J 4 bases, with 16 bases left between them. Germline CDR1 reads SGHRS; CDR2 reads YFSETQ.

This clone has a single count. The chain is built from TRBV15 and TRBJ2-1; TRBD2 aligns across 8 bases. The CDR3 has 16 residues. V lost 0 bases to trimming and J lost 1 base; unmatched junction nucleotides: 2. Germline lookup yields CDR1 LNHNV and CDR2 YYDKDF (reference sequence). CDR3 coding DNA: TGTGCCACCAGCAGAGAGGCTAGCGGGTCCTACAATGAGCAGTTCTTC. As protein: CATSREASGSYNEQFF.

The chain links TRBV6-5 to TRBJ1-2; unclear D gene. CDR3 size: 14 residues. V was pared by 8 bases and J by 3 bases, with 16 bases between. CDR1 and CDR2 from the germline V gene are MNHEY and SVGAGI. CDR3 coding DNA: TGTGCCAGCTTACGGACTGTGGCCCACTATGGCTACACCTTC. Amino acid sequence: CASLRTVAHYGYTF.

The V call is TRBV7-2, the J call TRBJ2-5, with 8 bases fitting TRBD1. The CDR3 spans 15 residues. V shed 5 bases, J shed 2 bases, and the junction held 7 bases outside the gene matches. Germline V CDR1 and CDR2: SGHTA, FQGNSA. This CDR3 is CASSQGAVRQETQYF. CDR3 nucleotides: TGTGCCAGCAGCCAGGGGGCAGTCAGACAAGAGACCCAGTACTTC.

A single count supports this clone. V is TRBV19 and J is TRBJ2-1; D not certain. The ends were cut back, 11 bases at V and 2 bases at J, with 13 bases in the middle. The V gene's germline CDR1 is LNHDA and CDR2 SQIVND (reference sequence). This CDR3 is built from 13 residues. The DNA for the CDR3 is TGTGCCTCGTCGGAAGCTCCCTACAATGAGCAGTTCTTC. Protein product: CASSEAPYNEQFF.

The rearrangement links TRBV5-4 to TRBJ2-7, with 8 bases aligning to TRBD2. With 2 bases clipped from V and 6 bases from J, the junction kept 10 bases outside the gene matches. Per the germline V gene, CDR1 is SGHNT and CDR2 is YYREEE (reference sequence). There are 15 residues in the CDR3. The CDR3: CASSFEPAGVSEQYF. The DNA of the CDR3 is TGTGCCAGCAGCTTCGAACCAGCGGGAGTGAGCGAGCAGTACTTC.

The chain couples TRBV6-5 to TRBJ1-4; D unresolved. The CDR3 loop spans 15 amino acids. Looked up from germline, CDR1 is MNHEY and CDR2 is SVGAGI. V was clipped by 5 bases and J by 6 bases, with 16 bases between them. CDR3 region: CASSRSYTNYEKLFF. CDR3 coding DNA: TGTGCCAGCAGTCGCTCATATACAAATTATGAAAAACTGTTTTTT.

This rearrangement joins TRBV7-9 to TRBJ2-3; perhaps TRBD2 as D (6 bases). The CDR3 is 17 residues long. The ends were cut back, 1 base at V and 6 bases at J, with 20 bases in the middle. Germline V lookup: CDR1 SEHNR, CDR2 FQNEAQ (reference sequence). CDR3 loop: CASSLVALGGTLDTQYF. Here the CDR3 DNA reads TGTGCCAGCAGCTTAGTGGCCCTCGGGGGTACTCTCGATACGCAGTATTTT.

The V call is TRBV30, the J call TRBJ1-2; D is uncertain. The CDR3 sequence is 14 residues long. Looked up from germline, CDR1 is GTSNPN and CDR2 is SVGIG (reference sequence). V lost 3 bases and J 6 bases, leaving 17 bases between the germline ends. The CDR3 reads CAWRPLTDGNGYTF. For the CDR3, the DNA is TGTGCCTGGAGGCCCTTGACGGACGGCAATGGCTACACCTTC. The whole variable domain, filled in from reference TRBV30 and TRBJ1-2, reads SQTIHQWPATLVQPVGSPLSLECTVEGTSNPNLYWYRQAAGRGLQLLFYSVGIGQISSEVPQNLSASRPQDRQFILSSKKLLLSDSGFYLCAWRPLTDGNGYTFGSGTRLTVV.

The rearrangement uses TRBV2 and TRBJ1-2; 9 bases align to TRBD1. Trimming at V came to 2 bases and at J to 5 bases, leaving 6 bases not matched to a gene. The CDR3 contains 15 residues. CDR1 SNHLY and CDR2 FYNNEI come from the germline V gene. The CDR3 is CASSERPGTGYGYTF. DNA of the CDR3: TGTGCCAGCAGTGAAAGGCCCGGGACAGGGTATGGCTACACCTTC.

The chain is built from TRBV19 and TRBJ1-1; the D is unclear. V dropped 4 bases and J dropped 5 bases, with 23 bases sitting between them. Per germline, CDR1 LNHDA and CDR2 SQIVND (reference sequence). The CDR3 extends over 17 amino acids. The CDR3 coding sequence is TGTGCCAGTAGTACTACCCCAGGCTCTAAAGGAGGTACTGAAGCTTTCTTT. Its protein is CASSTTPGSKGGTEAFF.

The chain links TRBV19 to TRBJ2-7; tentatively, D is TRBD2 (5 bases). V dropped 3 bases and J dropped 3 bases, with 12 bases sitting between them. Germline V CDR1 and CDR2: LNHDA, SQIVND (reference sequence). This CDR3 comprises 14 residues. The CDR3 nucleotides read TGTGCCAGTAGTATTGCAGCGGTCGACTACGAGCAGTACTTC. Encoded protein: CASSIAAVDYEQYF.

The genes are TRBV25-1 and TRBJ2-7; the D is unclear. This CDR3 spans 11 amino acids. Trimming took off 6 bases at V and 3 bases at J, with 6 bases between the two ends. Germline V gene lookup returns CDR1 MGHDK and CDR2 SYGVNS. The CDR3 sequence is CASRANYEQYF. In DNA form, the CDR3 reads TGTGCCAGCAGGGCTAACTACGAGCAGTACTTC.

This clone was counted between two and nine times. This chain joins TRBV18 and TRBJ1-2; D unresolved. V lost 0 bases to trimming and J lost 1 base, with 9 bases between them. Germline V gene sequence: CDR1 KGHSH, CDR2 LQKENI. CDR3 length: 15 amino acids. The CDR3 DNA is TGTGCCAGCTCACCACCGGTGGTCCGTAACTATGGCTACACCTTC. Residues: CASSPPVVRNYGYTF.

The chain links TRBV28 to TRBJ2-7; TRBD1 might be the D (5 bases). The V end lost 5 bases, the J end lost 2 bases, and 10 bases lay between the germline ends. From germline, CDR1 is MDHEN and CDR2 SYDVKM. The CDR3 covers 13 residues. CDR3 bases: TGTGCCAGCAGTGGGAACAGGCCCTACGAGCAGTACTTC. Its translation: CASSGNRPYEQYF.

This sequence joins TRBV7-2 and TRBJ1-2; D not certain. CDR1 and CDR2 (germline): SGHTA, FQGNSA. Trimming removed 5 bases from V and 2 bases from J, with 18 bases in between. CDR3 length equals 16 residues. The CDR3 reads CASSTSVWERNYGYTF. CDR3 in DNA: TGTGCCAGCAGCACTTCTGTCTGGGAACGAAACTATGGCTACACCTTC.

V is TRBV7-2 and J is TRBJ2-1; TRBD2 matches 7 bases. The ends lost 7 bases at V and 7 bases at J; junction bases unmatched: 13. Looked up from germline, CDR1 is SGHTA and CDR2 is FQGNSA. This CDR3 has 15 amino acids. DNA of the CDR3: TGTGCCAGCAACTTCCCGGGGACTATTGGAAATGAGCAGTTCTTC. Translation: CASNFPGTIGNEQFF.

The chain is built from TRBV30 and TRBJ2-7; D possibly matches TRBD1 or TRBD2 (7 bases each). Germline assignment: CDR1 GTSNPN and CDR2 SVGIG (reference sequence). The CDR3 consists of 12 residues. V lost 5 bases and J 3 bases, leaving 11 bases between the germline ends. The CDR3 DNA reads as TGTGCCTGGGTCAGGGGGGGCTACGAGCAGTACTTC. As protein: CAWVRGGYEQYF.

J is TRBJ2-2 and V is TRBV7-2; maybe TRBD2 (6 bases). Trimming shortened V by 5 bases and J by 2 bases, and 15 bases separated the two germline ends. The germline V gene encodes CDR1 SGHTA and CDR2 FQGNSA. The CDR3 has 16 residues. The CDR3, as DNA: TGTGCCAGCAGCCCTAGGGCGGGGCCTAACACCGGGGAGCTGTTTTTT. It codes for CASSPRAGPNTGELFF.

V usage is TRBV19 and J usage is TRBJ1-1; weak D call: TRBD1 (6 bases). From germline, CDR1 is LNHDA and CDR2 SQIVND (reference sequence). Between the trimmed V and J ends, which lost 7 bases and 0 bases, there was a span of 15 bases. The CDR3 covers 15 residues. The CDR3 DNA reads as TGTGCCAGTAAACGGACAGAGCTCATGAACACTGAAGCTTTCTTT. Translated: CASKRTELMNTEAFF.

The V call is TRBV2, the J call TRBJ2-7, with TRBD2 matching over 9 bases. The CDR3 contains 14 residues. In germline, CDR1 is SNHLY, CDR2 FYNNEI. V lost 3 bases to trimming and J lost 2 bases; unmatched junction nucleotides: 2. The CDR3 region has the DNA TGTGCCAGCAGTGATTCTAGCGGGACCTACGAGCAGTACTTC. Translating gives CASSDSSGTYEQYF.

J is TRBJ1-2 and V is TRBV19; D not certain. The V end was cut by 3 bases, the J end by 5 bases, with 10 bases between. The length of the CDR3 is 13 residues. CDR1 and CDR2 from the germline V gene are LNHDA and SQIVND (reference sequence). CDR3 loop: CASSIDGRYGYTF. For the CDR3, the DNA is TGTGCCAGTAGTATCGACGGAAGATATGGCTACACCTTC.

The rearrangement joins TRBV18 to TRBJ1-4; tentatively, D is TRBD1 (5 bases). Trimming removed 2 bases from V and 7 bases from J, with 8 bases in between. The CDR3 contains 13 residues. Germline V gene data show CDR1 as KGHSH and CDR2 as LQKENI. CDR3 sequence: CASSPGTGEKLFF. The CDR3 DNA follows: TGTGCCAGCTCACCAGGGACGGGTGAAAAACTGTTTTTT.

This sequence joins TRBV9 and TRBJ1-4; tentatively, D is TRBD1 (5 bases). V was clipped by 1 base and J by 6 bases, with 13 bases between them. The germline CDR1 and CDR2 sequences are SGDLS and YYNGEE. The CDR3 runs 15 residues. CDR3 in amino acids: CASSVRQGGDEKLFF. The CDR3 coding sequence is TGTGCCAGCAGCGTAAGGCAGGGCGGTGATGAAAAACTGTTTTTT.

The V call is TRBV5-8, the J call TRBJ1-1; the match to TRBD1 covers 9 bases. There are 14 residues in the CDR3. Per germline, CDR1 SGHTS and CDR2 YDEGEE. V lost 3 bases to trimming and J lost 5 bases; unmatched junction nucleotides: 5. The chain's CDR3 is CASSSQGARTEAFF. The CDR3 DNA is TGTGCCAGCAGCTCACAGGGGGCGCGAACTGAAGCTTTCTTT.

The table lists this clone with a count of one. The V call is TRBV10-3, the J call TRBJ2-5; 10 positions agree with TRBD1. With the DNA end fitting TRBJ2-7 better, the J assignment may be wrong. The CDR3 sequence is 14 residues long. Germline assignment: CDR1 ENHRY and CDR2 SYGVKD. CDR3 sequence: CAISRGGTGDEQYF. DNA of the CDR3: TGTGCCATCTCAAGAGGTGGGACAGGGGACGAGCAGTACTTC.

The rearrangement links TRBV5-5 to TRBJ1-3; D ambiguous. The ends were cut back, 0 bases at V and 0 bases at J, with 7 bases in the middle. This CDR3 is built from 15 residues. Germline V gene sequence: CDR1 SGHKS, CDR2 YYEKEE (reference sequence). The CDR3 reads CASSLAWSSGNTIYF. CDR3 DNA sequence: TGTGCCAGCAGCTTGGCCTGGAGCTCTGGAAACACCATATATTTT. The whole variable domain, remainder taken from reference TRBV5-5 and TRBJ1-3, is DAGVTQSPTHLIKTRGQQVTLRCSPISGHKSVSWYQQVLGQGPQFIFQYYEKEERGRGNFPDRFSARQFPNYSSELNVNALLLGDSALYLCASSLAWSSGNTIYFGEGSWLTVV.

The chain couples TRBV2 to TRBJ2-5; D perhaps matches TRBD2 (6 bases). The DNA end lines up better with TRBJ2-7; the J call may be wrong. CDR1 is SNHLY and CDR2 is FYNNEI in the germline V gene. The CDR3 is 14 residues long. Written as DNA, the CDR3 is TGTGCCAGCAGTGAAGGGTTGGGGGGCTACGAGCAGTACTTC. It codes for CASSEGLGGYEQYF.

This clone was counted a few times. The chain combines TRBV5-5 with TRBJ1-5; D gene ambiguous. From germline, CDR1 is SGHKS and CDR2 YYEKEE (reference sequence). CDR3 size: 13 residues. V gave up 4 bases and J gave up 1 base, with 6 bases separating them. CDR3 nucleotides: TGTGCCAGCAGCACCCAGAGCAATCAGCCCCAGCATTTT. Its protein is CASSTQSNQPQHF.